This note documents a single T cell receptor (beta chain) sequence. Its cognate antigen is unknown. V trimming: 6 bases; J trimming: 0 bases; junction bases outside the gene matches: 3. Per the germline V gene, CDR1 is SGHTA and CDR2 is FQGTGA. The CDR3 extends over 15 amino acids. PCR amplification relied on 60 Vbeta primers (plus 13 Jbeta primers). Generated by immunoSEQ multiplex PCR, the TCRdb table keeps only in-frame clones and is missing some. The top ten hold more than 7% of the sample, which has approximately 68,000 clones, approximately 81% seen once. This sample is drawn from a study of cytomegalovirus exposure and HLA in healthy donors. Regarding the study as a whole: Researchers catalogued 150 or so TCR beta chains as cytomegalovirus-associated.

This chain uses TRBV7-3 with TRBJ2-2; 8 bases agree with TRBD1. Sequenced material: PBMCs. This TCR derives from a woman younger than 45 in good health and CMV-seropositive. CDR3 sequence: CASSLQGANTGELFF. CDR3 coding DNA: TGTGCCAGCAGTTTACAGGGGGCGAACACCGGGGAGCTGTTTTTT.